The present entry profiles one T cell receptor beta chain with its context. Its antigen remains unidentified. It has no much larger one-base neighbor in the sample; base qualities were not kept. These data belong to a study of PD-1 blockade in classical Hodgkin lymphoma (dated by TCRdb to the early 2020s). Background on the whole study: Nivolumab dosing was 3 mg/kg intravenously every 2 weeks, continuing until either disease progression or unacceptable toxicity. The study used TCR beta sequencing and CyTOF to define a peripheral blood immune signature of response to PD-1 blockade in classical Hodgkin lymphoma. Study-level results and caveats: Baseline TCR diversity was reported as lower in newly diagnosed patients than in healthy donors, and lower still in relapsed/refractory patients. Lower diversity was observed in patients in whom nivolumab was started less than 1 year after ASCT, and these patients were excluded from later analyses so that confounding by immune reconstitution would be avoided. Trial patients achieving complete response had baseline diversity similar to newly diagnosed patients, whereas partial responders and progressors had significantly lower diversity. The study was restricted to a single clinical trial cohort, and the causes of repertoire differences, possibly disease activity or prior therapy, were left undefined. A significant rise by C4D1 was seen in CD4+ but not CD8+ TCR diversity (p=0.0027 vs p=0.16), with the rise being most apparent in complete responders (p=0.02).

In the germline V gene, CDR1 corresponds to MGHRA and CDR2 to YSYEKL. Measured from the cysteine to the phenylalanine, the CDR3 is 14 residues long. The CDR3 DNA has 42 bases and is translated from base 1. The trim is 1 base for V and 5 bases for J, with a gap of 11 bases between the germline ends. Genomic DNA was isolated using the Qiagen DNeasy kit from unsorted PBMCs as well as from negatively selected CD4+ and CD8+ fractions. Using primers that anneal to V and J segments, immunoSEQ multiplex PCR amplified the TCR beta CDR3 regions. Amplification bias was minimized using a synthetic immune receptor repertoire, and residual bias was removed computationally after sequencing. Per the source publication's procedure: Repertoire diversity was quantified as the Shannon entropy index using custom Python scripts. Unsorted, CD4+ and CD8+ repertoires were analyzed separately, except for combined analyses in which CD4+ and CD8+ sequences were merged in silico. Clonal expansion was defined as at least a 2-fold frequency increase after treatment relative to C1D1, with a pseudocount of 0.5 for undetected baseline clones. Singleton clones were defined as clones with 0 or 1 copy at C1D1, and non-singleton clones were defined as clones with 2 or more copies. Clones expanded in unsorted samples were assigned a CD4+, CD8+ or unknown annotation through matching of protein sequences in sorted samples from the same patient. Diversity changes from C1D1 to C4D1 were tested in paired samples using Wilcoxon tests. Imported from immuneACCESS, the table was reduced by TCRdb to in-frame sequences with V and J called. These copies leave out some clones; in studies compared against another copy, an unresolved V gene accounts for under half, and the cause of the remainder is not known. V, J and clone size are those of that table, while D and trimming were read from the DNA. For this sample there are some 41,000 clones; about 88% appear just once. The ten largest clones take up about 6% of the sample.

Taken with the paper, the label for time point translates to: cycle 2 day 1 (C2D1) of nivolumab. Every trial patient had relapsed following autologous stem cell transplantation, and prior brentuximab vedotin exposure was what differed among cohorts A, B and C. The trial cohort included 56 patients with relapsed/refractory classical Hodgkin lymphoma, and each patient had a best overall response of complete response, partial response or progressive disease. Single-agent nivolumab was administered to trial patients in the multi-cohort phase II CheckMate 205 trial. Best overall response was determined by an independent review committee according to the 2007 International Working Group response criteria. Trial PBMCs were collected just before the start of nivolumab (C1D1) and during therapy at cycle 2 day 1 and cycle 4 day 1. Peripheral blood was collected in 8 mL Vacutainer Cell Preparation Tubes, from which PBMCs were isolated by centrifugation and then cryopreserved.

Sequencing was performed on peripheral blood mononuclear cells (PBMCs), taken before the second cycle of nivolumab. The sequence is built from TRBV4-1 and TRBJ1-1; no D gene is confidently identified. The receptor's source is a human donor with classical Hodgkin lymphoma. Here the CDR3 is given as CASSQVLGWTEAFF. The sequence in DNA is TGCGCCAGCAGCCAAGTCCTGGGGTGGACTGAAGCTTTCTTT.